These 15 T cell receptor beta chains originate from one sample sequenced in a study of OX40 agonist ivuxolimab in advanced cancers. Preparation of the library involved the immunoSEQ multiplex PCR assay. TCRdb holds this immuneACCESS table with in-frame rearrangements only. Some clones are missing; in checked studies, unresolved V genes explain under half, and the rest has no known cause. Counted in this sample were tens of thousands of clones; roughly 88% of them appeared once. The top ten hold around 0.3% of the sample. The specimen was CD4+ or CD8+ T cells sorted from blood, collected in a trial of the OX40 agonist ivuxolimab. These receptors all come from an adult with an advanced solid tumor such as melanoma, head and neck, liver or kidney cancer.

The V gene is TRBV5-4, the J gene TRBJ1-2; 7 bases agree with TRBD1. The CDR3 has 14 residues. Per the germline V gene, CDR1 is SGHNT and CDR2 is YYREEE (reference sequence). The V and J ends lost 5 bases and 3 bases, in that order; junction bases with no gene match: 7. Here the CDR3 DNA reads TGTGCCAGCAGTTACCCCGGGACAGACTATGGCTACACCTTC. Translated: CASSYPGTDYGYTF. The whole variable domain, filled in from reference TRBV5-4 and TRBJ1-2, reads ETGVTQSPTHLIKTRGQQVTLRCSSQSGHNTVSWYQQALGQGPQFIFQYYREEENGRGNFPPRFSGLQFPNYSSELNVNALELDDSALYLCASSYPGTDYGYTFGSGTRLTVV.

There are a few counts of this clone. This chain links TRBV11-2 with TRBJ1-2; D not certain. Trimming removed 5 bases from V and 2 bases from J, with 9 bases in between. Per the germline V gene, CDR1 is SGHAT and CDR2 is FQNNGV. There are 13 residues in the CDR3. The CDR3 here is CASSRPGNYGYTF. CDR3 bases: TGTGCCAGCAGCCGCCCGGGGAACTATGGCTACACCTTC.

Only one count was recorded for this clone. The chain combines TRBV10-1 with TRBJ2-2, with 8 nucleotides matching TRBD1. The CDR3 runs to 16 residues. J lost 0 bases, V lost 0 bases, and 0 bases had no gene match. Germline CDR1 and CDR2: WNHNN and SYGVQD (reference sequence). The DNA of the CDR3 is TGCGCCAGCAGTGAGTCGACAGGGGCGAACACCGGGGAGCTGTTTTTT. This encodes CASSESTGANTGELFF.

The CDR3 region is CASSQDAGGGYNEQFF. The CDR3 nucleotides read TGTGCCAGCAGCCAAGATGCAGGGGGGGGCTACAATGAGCAGTTCTTC. The chain uses TRBV4-2 and TRBJ2-1, with D perhaps being TRBD1 or TRBD2 (7 bases each). The germline V gene has CDR1 LGHNA and CDR2 YNFKEQ. This CDR3 contains 16 residues. V lost 0 bases and J lost 3, with 12 bases in between.

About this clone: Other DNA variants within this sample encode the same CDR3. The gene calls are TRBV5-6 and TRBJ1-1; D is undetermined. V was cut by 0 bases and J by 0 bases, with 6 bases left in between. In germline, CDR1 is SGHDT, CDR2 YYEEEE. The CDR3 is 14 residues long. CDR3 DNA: TGTGCCAGCAGCTTGGACAGAATGAACACTGAAGCTTTCTTT. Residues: CASSLDRMNTEAFF.

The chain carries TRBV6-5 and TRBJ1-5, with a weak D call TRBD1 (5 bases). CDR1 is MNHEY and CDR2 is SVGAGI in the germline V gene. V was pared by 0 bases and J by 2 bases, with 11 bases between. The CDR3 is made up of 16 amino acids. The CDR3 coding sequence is TGTGCCAGCAGTTACTCGAGTGGCAGGGGCAATCAGCCCCAGCATTTT. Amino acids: CASSYSSGRGNQPQHF.

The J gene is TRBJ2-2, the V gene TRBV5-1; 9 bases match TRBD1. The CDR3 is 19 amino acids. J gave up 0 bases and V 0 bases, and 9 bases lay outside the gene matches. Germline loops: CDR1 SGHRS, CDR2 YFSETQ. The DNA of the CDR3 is TGCGCCAGCAGCTTGGCTGGGAGGGACAGGGCCGCGAACACCGGGGAGCTGTTTTTT. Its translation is CASSLAGRDRAANTGELFF.

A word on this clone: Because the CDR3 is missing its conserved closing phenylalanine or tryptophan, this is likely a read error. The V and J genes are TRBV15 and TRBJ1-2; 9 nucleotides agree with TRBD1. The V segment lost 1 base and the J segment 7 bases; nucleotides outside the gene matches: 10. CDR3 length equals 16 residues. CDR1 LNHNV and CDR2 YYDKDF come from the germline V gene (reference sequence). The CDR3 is CATSRAPGQGTSGYTL. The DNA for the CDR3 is TGTGCCACCAGCAGAGCCCCGGGACAGGGTACTTCTGGCTACACCCTC.

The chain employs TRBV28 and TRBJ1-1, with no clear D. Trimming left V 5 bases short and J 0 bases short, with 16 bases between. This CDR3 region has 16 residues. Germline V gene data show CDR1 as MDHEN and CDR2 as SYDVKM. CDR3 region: CASSTYLTDLNTEAFF. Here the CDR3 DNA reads TGTGCCAGCAGTACGTACCTGACGGATCTGAACACTGAAGCTTTCTTT.

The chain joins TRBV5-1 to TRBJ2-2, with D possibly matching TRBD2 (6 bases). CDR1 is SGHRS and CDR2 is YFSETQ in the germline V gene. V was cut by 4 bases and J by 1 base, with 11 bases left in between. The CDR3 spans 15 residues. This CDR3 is CASSPWDLNTGELFF. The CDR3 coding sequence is TGCGCCAGCAGCCCCTGGGACTTGAACACCGGGGAGCTGTTTTTT.

CDR3 DNA sequence: TGTGCCTCCTCCGTGGGCCGAGAGCAGTACTTC. Translated: CASSVGREQYF. This chain joins TRBV30 and TRBJ2-7; D not certain. The CDR3 length is 11 residues. Germline V gene sequence: CDR1 GTSNPN, CDR2 SVGIG (reference sequence). The V end was cut by 7 bases, the J end by 7 bases, with 14 bases between.

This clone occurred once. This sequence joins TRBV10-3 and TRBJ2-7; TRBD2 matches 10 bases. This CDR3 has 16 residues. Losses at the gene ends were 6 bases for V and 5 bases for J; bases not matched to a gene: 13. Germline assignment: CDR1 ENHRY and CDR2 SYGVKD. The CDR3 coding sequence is TGTGCCATCAGAGCACGACCGGGACTAGCGTACAACGAGCAGTACTTC. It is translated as CAIRARPGLAYNEQYF.

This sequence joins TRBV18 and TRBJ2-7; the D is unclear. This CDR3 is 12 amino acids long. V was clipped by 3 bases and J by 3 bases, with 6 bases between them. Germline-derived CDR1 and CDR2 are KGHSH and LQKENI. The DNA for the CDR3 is TGTGCCAGCTCACCCCTCAACTACGAGCAGTACTTC. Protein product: CASSPLNYEQYF.

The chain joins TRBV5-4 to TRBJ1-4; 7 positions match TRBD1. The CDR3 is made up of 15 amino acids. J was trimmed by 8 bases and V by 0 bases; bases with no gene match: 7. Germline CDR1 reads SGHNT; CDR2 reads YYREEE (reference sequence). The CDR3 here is CASSLGQGRWEKLFF. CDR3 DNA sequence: TGTGCCAGCAGCTTGGGACAGGGACGTTGGGAAAAACTGTTTTTT.

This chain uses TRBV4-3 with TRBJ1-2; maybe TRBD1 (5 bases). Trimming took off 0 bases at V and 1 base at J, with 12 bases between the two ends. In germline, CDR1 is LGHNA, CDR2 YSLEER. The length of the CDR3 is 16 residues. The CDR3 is CASSQESGTYNYGYTF. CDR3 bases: TGCGCCAGCAGCCAAGAATCGGGGACTTATAACTATGGCTACACCTTC.